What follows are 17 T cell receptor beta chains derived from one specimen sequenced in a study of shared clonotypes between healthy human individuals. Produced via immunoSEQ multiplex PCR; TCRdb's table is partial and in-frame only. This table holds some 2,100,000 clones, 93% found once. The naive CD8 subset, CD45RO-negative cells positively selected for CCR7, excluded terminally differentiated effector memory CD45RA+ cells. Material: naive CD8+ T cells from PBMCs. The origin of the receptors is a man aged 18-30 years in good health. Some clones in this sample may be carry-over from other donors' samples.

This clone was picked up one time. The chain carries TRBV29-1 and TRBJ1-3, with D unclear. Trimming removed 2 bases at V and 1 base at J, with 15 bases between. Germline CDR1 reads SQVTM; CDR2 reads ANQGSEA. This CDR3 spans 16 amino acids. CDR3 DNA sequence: TGCAGCGTTGAATCTTGGCATCCGAGTTCTGGAAACACCATATATTTT. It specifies CSVESWHPSSGNTIYF.

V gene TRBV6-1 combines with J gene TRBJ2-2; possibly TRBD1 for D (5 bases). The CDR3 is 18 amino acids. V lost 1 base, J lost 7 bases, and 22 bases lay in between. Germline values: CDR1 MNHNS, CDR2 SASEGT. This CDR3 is CASSEDSRVQVLGGELFF. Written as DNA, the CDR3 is TGTGCCAGCAGTGAAGATTCTCGGGTACAGGTCCTGGGCGGGGAGCTGTTTTTT.

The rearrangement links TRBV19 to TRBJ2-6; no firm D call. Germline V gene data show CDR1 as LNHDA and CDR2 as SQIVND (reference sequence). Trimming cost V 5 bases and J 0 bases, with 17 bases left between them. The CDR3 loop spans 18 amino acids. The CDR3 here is CASSPDLAGISGANVLTF. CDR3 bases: TGTGCCAGTAGTCCTGACTTGGCAGGAATCTCTGGGGCCAACGTCCTGACTTTC.

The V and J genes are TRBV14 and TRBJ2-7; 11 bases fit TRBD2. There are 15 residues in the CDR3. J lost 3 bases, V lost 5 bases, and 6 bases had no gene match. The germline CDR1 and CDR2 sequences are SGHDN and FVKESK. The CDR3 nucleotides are TGTGCCAGCAGCTATGGGACTAGCGGATTCTACGAGCAGTACTTC. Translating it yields CASSYGTSGFYEQYF.

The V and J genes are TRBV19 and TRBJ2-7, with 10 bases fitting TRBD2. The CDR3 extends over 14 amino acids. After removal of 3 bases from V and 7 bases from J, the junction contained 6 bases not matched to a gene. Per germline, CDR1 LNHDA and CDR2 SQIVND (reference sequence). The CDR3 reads CASSISGLAAEQYF. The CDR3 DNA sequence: TGTGCCAGTAGTATTTCCGGACTAGCGGCGGAGCAGTACTTC.

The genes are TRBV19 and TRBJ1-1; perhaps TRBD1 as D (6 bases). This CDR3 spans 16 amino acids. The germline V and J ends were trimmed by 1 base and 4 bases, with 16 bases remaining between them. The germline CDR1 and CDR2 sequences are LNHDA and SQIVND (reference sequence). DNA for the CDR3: TGTGCCAGTAGTATAGGGACAGCCAAGTTTGGCACTGAAGCTTTCTTT. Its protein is CASSIGTAKFGTEAFF.

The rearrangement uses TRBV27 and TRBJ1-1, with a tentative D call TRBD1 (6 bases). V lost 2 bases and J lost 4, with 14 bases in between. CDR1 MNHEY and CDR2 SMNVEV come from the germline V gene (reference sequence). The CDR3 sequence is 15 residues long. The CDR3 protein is CASSLVRGWSTEAFF. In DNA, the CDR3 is TGTGCCAGCAGTTTAGTGAGGGGGTGGAGCACTGAAGCTTTCTTT.

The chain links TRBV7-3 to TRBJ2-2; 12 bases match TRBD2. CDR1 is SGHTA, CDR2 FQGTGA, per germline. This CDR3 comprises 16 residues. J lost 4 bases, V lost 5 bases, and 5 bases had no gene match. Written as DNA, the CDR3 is TGTGCCAGCAGCCCCATGACTAGCGGGAGCACCGGGGAGCTGTTTTTT. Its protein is CASSPMTSGSTGELFF. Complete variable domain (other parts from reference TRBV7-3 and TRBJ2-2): GAGVSQTPSNKVTEKGKYVELRCDPISGHTALYWYRQSLGQGPEFLIYFQGTGAADDSGLPNDRFFAVRPEGSVSTLKIQRTERGDSAVYLCASSPMTSGSTGELFFGEGSRLTVL.

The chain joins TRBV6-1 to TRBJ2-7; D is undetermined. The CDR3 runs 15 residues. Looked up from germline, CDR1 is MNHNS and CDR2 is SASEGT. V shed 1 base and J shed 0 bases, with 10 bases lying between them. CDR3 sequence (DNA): TGTGCCAGCAGTGAAGTGGGATGGAGCTCCTACGAGCAGTACTTC. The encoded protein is CASSEVGWSSYEQYF.

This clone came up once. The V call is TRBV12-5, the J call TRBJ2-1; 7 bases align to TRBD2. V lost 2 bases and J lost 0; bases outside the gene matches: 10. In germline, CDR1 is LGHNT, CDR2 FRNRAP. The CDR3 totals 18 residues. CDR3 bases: TGTGCTAGTGGTTTGTCCCTGGGGGGAGGGAGCTCCTACAATGAGCAGTTCTTC. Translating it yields CASGLSLGGGSSYNEQFF. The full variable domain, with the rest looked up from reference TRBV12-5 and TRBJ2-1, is DARVTQTPRHKVTEMGQEVTMRCQPILGHNTVFWYRQTMMQGLELLAYFRNRAPLDDSGMPKDRFSAEMPDATLATLKIQPSEPRDSAVYFCASGLSLGGGSSYNEQFFGPGTRLTVL.

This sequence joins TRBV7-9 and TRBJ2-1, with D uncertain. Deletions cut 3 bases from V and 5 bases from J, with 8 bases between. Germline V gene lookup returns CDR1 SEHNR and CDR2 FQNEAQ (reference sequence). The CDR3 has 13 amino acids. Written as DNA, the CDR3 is TGTGCCAGCAGCTTTAGAGTGAACAATGAGCAGTTCTTC. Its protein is CASSFRVNNEQFF.

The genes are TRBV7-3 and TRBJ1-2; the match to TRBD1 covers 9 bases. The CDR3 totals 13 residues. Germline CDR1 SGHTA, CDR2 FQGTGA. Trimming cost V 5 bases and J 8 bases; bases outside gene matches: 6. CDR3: CASSHGTGYGYTF. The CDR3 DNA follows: TGTGCCAGCAGCCACGGGACAGGGTACGGCTACACCTTC.

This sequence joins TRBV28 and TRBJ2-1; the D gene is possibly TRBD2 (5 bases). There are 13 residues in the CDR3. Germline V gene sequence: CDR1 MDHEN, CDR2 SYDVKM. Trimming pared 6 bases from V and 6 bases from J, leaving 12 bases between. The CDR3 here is CASRLGLLNEQFF. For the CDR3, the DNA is TGTGCCAGCAGGCTTGGACTGCTCAATGAGCAGTTCTTC.

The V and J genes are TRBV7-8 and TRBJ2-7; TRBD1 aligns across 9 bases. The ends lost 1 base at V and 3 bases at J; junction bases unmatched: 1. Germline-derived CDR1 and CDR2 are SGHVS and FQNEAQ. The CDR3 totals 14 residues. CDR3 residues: CASSLGTGVYEQYF. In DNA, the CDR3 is TGTGCCAGCAGCTTAGGGACAGGGGTCTACGAGCAGTACTTC.

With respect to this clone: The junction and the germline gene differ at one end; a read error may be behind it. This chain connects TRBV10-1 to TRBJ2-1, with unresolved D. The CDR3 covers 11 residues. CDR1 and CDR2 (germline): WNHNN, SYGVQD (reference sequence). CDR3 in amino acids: CASIEDREQFF. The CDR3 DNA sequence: TGCGCCAGCATTGAGGACCGTGAGCAGTTCTTC.

The CDR3 DNA reads TGCGCCAGCAGCCCAAGTTTGGAGTATGGCTACACCTTC. This encodes CASSPSLEYGYTF. J is TRBJ1-2 and V is TRBV5-1; no firm D call. From germline, CDR1 is SGHRS and CDR2 YFSETQ. The V gene lost 4 bases and the J gene lost 5 bases, with 12 bases spanning the gap. The CDR3 loop spans 13 amino acids.

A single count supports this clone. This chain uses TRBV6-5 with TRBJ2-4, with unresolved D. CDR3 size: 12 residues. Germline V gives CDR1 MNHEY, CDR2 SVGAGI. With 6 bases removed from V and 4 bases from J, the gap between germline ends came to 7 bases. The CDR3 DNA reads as TGTGCCAGCAGCCCAAAAAAAAACATTCAGTACTTC. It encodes CASSPKKNIQYF.